The next 16 T cell receptor beta chains were all read from a single sample in a study of OX40 agonist ivuxolimab in advanced cancers. Some clones are missing from TCRdb's copy, which holds only in-frame ones; the method was immunoSEQ multiplex PCR. The sample lists some 45,000 clones, about 82% seen once, with around a fifth in the top ten. The specimen comprised CD4+ or CD8+ T cells sorted from blood, sampled in a trial of the OX40 agonist ivuxolimab. The receptors originated from an adult with an advanced solid tumor such as melanoma, head and neck, liver or kidney cancer.

The rearrangement uses TRBV5-6 and TRBJ1-5; 12 nucleotides agree with TRBD1. From germline, CDR1 is SGHDT and CDR2 YYEEEE. This CDR3 contains 16 residues. The V gene end was trimmed by 2 bases and the J gene end by 7 bases; junction bases not matched to a gene: 7. The CDR3 is CASSFGTGGAGQPQHF. For the CDR3, the DNA is TGTGCCAGCAGCTTTGGGACAGGGGGCGCCGGCCAGCCCCAGCATTTT.

The V call is TRBV27, the J call TRBJ2-7; D ambiguous. Germline-derived CDR1 and CDR2 are MNHEY and SMNVEV (reference sequence). Trimming took 4 bases from V and 0 from J, leaving 1 base between them. This CDR3 comprises 11 residues. The CDR3 region is CASSSSYEQYF. Written as DNA, the CDR3 is TGTGCCAGCAGTTCCTCCTACGAGCAGTACTTC.

The chain combines TRBV27 with TRBJ2-1; 10 positions match TRBD2. CDR1 is MNHEY, CDR2 SMNVEV, per germline (reference sequence). V lost 10 bases, J lost 3 bases, and 12 bases stayed unmatched. This CDR3 has 16 amino acids. The CDR3 DNA sequence: TGTGCCACCTACCCGCTAGCGGGGGCGCTCTACAATGAGCAGTTCTTC. This translates into CATYPLAGALYNEQFF.

This sequence joins TRBV9 and TRBJ1-4; D not resolved. Trimming cost V 0 bases and J 5 bases, with 8 bases left between them. CDR3 length: 14 amino acids. Germline CDR1 is SGDLS and CDR2 is YYNGEE. The CDR3 DNA is TGTGCCAGCAGCGTAGGTGCCCTCAATGAAAAACTGTTTTTT. This sequence encodes CASSVGALNEKLFF.

The J gene is TRBJ1-2, the V gene TRBV5-5; D is unclear. The CDR3 contains 17 residues. Germline V gene lookup returns CDR1 SGHKS and CDR2 YYEKEE (reference sequence). Trimming pared 0 bases from V and 8 bases from J, leaving 23 bases between. CDR3: CASSLAPTPSHYGGYTF. The CDR3 nucleotides are TGTGCCAGCAGCTTGGCACCGACGCCAAGCCACTACGGGGGCTACACCTTC.

The chain couples TRBV6-5 to TRBJ1-1; possible D gene TRBD1, 5 bases. Germline CDR1 reads MNHEY; CDR2 reads SVGAGI. This CDR3 has 14 amino acids. Trimming pared 2 bases from V and 1 base from J, leaving 8 bases between. The CDR3 DNA is TGTGCCAGCAGTTACCCCGGACAGAACACTGAAGCTTTCTTT. Protein: CASSYPGQNTEAFF.

This clone was seen just once. The rearrangement links TRBV27 to TRBJ1-5; D might be TRBD1 (5 bases). Trimming cost V 4 bases and J 2 bases, with 12 bases left between them. The CDR3 has 15 amino acids. The germline gives CDR1 MNHEY, CDR2 SMNVEV (reference sequence). CDR3 region: CASSYSGGGNQPQHF. The CDR3 DNA reads as TGTGCCAGCAGTTACTCGGGGGGAGGCAATCAGCCCCAGCATTTT.

The chain joins TRBV7-9 to TRBJ2-7, with D possibly TRBD1 on 6 matching bases. The CDR3 covers 12 residues. Germline V gene sequence: CDR1 SEHNR, CDR2 FQNEAQ (reference sequence). The germline V and J ends were trimmed by 3 bases and 6 bases, with 9 bases remaining between them. CDR3 protein: CASSFVRGEQYF. CDR3 in DNA: TGTGCCAGCAGCTTCGTCAGGGGCGAGCAGTACTTC.

The chain links TRBV6-5 to TRBJ2-3; TRBD2 aligns across 7 bases. Germline CDR1 reads MNHEY; CDR2 reads SVGAGI. The J segment lost 6 bases and the V segment lost 4 bases, leaving 1 base of the junction unmatched. CDR3 length equals 12 residues. CDR3 in amino acids: CASSSGGDTQYF. CDR3 nucleotide sequence: TGTGCCAGCAGTTCGGGAGGCGATACGCAGTATTTT.

V usage is TRBV5-4 and J usage is TRBJ2-5, with 9 nucleotides matching TRBD1. This CDR3 region has 16 residues. V was clipped by 0 bases and J by 2 bases; unmatched bases: 5. Germline V CDR1 and CDR2: SGHNT, YYREEE (reference sequence). CDR3 residues: CASSLAGTGIQETQYF. The CDR3 nucleotides read TGTGCCAGCAGCTTGGCCGGGACAGGGATACAAGAGACCCAGTACTTC.

The genes are TRBV29-1 and TRBJ1-2; D unresolved. The germline CDR1 and CDR2 sequences are SQVTM and ANQGSEA. V lost 2 bases and J 4 bases, leaving 8 bases between the germline ends. The CDR3 contains 12 residues. CDR3 protein: CSVEFDFYGYTF. CDR3 bases: TGCAGCGTTGAATTCGACTTCTATGGCTACACCTTC.

This clone has just one count. An end of the junction differs from the germline gene, which may be a read error. V and J are TRBV2 and TRBJ2-3; 8 bases are shared with TRBD1. The CDR3 contains 16 residues. Germline V gene data show CDR1 as SNHLY and CDR2 as FYNNEI. DNA for the CDR3: TGTGCCAGCGGTGATTTTAGGACAGGGCTAACAGATACGCAGTATTTT. Protein sequence: CASGDFRTGLTDTQYF.

This chain uses TRBV5-1 with TRBJ1-1; the D gene is possibly TRBD1 (6 bases). The germline V and J ends were trimmed by 0 bases and 7 bases, with 16 bases remaining between them. Germline CDR1 reads SGHRS; CDR2 reads YFSETQ. CDR3 length equals 15 residues. The CDR3, as DNA: TGCGCCAGCAGCTTGGGGGGCACAGGGAGCTATGAAGCTTTCTTT. Translating gives CASSLGGTGSYEAFF.

V and J are TRBV19 and TRBJ1-2; D is perhaps TRBD1 (5 bases). Germline assignment: CDR1 LNHDA and CDR2 SQIVND (reference sequence). The CDR3 is made up of 15 amino acids. V lost 1 base and J lost 10, with 19 bases in between. The CDR3 DNA is TGTGCCAGTAGTATAGGGGGGTCCGGCCACGGAGACTACACCTTC. Its protein product is CASSIGGSGHGDYTF.

This chain joins TRBV19 and TRBJ1-5; 7 bases align to TRBD1. The length of the CDR3 is 15 residues. From germline, CDR1 is LNHDA and CDR2 SQIVND (reference sequence). The junction had 6 bases not matched to a gene; V was cut back by 0 bases and J by 7 bases. CDR3 sequence: CASSIDGGQSQPQHF. The DNA for the CDR3 is TGTGCCAGTAGTATAGATGGGGGACAGTCACAGCCCCAGCATTTT.

This sequence joins TRBV7-9 and TRBJ2-2, with a weak D call TRBD2 (5 bases). The CDR3 contains 14 residues. The V gene's germline CDR1 is SEHNR and CDR2 FQNEAQ (reference sequence). The ends were cut back, 6 bases at V and 5 bases at J, with 13 bases in the middle. CDR3 sequence (DNA): TGTGCCAGCAGACCCGACGAGGGAACCGGGGAGCTGTTTTTT. Its protein is CASRPDEGTGELFF. The full variable domain, completed using reference TRBV7-9 and TRBJ2-2, is DTGVSQNPRHKITKRGQNVTFRCDPISEHNRLYWYRQTLGQGPEFLTYFQNEAQLEKSRLLSDRFSAERPKGSFSTLEIQRTEQGDSAMYLCASRPDEGTGELFFGEGSRLTVL.